This T cell receptor beta chain was sequenced during a study of technical replicates of blood from several donors. Assay: immunoSEQ multiplex PCR; the TCRdb copy retains only in-frame clones and omits some. This sample yields tens of thousands of clones, of which 80% to 90% are seen a single time; approximately 4% belongs to the top ten. V was pared by 3 bases and J by 1 base, with 4 bases between. Germline V gene data show CDR1 as SEHNR and CDR2 as FQNEAQ (reference sequence). CDR3 length equals 13 residues. The source is a human donor in good health. Some clones in this sample may be carry-over from other donors' samples. The material sequenced was PBMCs. V usage is TRBV7-9 and J usage is TRBJ2-4; D not resolved. CDR3 residues: CASSFRAKNIQYF. The CDR3 DNA is TGTGCCAGCAGCTTCAGGGCCAAAAACATTCAGTACTTC. Based on the CDR3 plus reference TRBV7-9 and TRBJ2-4, the full variable domain is DTGVSQNPRHKITKRGQNVTFRCDPISEHNRLYWYRQTLGQGPEFLTYFQNEAQLEKSRLLSDRFSAERPKGSFSTLEIQRTEQGDSAMYLCASSFRAKNIQYFGAGTRLSVL.